What follows describes a single TCR beta chain. In the authors' workflow: Estimated nucleated cell counts came from reference gene primer amplification. Sequencing was performed with immunoSEQ multiplex PCR; in TCRdb, only in-frame clones are kept and a portion is missing. That table is the source of V, J and clone size, and D and trimming were worked out from the DNA. The profile shows 390,000 or so clones, 80% to 85% of them singletons. This sample was included in a study of blood T cell repertoires in COVID-19. Background on the study: Researchers got acute and convalescent COVID-19 samples from the United States, Italy and Spain.

Assignments of participants to cohorts depended upon their own reported clinical history. Germline assignment: CDR1 SGDLS and CDR2 YYNGEE. The V segment lost 7 bases and the J segment 4 bases; nucleotides outside the gene matches: 3. This CDR3 is built from 13 residues. Input material: PBMCs or T cells enriched from blood (not recorded which). The gene calls are TRBV9 and TRBJ2-5; TRBD2 agrees at 11 bases. The receptor was derived from a woman in her fifties or sixties who had recovered from COVID-19. As DNA, the CDR3 is TGTGCCAGCGGGCTAGCGGGAGGAGAGACCCAGTACTTC. This encodes CASGLAGGETQYF.